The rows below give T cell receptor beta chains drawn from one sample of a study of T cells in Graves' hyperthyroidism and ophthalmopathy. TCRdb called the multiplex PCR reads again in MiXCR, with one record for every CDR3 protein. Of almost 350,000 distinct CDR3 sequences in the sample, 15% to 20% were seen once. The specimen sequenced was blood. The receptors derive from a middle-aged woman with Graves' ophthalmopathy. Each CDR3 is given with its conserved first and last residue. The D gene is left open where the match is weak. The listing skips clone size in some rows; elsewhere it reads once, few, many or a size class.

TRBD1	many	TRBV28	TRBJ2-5	CASTPRGTGQETQYF	TGTGCCAGCACCCCGAGGGGGACAGGGCAAGAGACCCAGTACTTC
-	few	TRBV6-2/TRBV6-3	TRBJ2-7	CASSYSVGYFEQYF	TGTGCCAGCAGTTACAGTGTTGGCTACTTCGAGCAGTACTTC
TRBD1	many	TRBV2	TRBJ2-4	CASRVDRARVWDIQYF	TGTGCCAGCAGGGTGGACAGGGCCCGGGTTTGGGACATTCAGTACTTC
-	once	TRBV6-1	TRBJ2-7	CASSKRTDYEQYF	TGTGCCAGCAGTAAGAGGACAGACTACGAGCAGTACTTC
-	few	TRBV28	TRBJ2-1	CATRARYEQFF	TGTGCCACCAGAGCCCGGTACGAGCAGTTCTTC
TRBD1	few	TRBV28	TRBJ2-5	CASKDRDLGETQYF	TGTGCCAGCAAAGACAGGGACCTAGGAGAGACCCAGTACTTC
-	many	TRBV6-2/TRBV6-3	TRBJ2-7	CASTRRGLLYEQYF	TGTGCCAGCACACGACGGGGGTTGCTCTACGAGCAGTACTTC
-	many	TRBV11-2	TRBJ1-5	CASSLDSRVSNQPQHF	TGTGCCAGCAGCTTAGACAGCAGGGTGAGCAATCAGCCCCAGCATTTT
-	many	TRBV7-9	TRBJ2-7	CASSSSGFHSGEQYF	TGTGCCAGCAGCTCCAGCGGATTTCACTCGGGCGAGCAGTACTTC
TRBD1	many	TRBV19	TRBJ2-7	CASSTPGGVYEQYF	TGTGCCAGTAGTACGCCAGGGGGCGTCTACGAGCAGTACTTC
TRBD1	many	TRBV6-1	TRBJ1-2	CASSSGQGAGGYTF	TGTGCCAGCAGCTCGGGACAGGGGGCGGGTGGCTACACCTTC
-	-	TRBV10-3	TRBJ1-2	CAIRWGDGYTF	TGTGCCATCAGATGGGGGGATGGCTACACCTTC
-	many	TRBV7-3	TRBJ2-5	CASSLHPSVSETQYF	TGTGCCAGCAGCTTACACCCTAGCGTCAGTGAGACCCAGTACTTC
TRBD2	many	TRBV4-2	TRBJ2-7	CASSLGAGEQYEQYF	TGTGCCAGCAGCCTCGGGGCGGGAGAGCAATACGAGCAGTACTTC
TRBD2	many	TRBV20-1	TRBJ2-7	CSARGLAGGPLLYEQYF	TGCAGTGCTAGGGGACTAGCGGGAGGGCCTCTCCTCTACGAGCAGTACTTC
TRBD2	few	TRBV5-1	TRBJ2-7	CASSIGTRSVEQYF	TGCGCCAGCAGCATCGGGACTAGGTCAGTCGAGCAGTACTTC
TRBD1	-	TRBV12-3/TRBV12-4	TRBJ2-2	CASSPRTGGTTGELFF	TGTGCCAGCAGCCCTCGGACAGGGGGTACCACCGGGGAGCTGTTTTTT
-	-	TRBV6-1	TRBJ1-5	CASRTRGAGNQPQHF	TGTGCCAGCAGAACCAGGGGAGCGGGCAATCAGCCCCAGCATTTT
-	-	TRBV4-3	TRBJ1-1	CASSQVGVGNTEAFF	TGCGCCAGCAGCCAAGTTGGGGTAGGAAACACTGAAGCTTTCTTT
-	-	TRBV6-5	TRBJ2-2	CASSFDGNTGELFF	TGTGCCAGCAGTTTTGACGGTAACACCGGGGAGCTGTTTTTT
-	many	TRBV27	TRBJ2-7	CASSPRGIYEQYF	TGTGCCAGCAGTCCTCGGGGGATCTACGAGCAGTACTTC
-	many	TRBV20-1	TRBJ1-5	CSARQDTNQPQHF	TGCAGTGCTAGGCAGGACACTAATCAGCCCCAGCATTTT
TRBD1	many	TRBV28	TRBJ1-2	CASHSQGNYGYTF	TGTGCCAGCCACTCACAGGGGAACTATGGCTACACCTTC
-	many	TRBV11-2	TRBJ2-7	CASSGGRSAFYEQYF	TGTGCCAGCAGCGGGGGTAGGTCAGCCTTCTACGAGCAGTACTTC
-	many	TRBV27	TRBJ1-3	CASSSTISGNTIYF	TGTGCCAGCAGTTCCACCATCTCTGGAAACACCATATATTTT
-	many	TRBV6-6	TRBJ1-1	CASSPSGPSPWIMNTEAFF	TGTGCCAGCAGCCCCTCCGGGCCCTCCCCTTGGATTATGAACACTGAAGCTTTCTTT
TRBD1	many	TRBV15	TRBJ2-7	CATSRPVDGQGYYEQYF	TGTGCCACCAGCAGACCTGTCGACGGACAGGGGTACTACGAGCAGTACTTC
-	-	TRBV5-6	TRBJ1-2	CASSLFNRENYGYTF	TGCGCCAGCAGCTTGTTCAACAGGGAAAACTATGGCTACACCTTC
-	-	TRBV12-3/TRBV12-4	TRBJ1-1	CASMVGRVAFF	TGTGCCAGCATGGTAGGGAGGGTAGCTTTCTTT
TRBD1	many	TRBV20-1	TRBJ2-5	CSARDLGTGSTQYF	TGCAGTGCTAGAGATCTTGGGACAGGTAGTACCCAGTACTTC
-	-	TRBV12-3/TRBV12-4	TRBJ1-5	CASSGRGTNQPQHF	TGTGCCAGCAGCGGGAGGGGGACCAATCAGCCCCAGCATTTT
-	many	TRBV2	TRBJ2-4	CASRGRQIAKNIQYF	TGTGCCAGCAGGGGACGCCAGATAGCCAAAAACATTCAGTACTTC
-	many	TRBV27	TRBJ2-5	CASSSSGYQETQYF	TGTGCCAGCAGTTCATCCGGGTACCAAGAGACCCAGTACTTC
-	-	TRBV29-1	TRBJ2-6	CSVEDRGASGHSGANVLTF	TGCAGCGTTGAAGATCGAGGTGCCAGCGGCCACTCTGGGGCCAACGTCCTGACTTTC
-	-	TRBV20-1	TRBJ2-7	CSARDLGTPSYEQYF	TGCAGTGCTAGAGATCTGGGGACACCCTCCTACGAGCAGTACTTC
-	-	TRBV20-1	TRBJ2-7	CSARPILGEQYF	TGCAGTGCTAGACCAATACTGGGGGAGCAGTACTTC
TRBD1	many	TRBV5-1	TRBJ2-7	CASSLTGQDGQGQYF	TGCGCCAGCAGCTTGACTGGACAGGACGGGCAAGGTCAGTACTTC
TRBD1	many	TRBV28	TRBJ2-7	CASSSSRGQLLGEQYF	TGTGCCAGCAGTTCCTCCCGGGGACAGCTATTAGGCGAGCAGTACTTC
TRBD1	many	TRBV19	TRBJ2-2	CASRPGTGGGTGELFF	TGTGCCAGCCGTCCCGGGACAGGGGGGGGCACCGGGGAGCTGTTTTTT
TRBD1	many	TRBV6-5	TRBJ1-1	CASSYLGAGGGTEAFF	TGTGCCAGCAGTTACCTCGGGGCAGGGGGAGGCACTGAAGCTTTCTTT
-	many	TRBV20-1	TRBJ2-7	CSALSYSYEQYF	TGCAGTGCTCTTAGTTATTCCTACGAGCAGTACTTC
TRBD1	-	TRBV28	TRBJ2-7	CASSMKGAKQYF	TGTGCCAGCAGTATGAAGGGGGCGAAGCAGTACTTC
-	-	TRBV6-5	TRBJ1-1	CASSYRSAAGTFF	TGTGCCAGCAGTTACCGGTCTGCGGCCGGAACTTTCTTT
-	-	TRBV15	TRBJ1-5	CATSNTGRSNQPQHF	TGTGCCACCAGCAATACAGGGCGGAGCAATCAGCCCCAGCATTTT
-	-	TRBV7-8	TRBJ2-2	CASQGVRNTGELFF	TGTGCCAGTCAGGGTGTCCGGAACACCGGGGAGCTGTTTTTT
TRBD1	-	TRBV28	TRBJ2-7	CASSSVGTGSYEQYF	TGTGCCAGCAGTTCTGTTGGGACAGGGTCCTACGAGCAGTACTTC
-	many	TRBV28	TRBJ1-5	CASSLLGAGSGSVGQPQHF	TGTGCCAGCAGTTTACTGGGGGCAGGCTCCGGGAGTGTAGGTCAGCCCCAGCATTTT
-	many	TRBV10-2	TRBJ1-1	CASSEAGIRTEAFF	TGCGCCAGCAGTGAGGCAGGGATCCGGACTGAAGCTTTCTTT
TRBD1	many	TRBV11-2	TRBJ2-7	CASSSATGGGYEQYF	TGTGCCAGCAGCTCCGCGACAGGGGGCGGCTACGAGCAGTACTTC
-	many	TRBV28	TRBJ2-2	CASSPGYGELFF	TGTGCCAGCAGTCCCGGATACGGGGAGCTGTTTTTT
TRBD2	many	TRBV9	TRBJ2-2	CASSGSGRQNTGELFF	TGTGCCAGCAGCGGCAGCGGGAGGCAGAACACCGGGGAGCTGTTTTTT
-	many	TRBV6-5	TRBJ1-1	CASSYRTVGDDTEAFF	TGTGCCAGCAGTTACCGTACGGTAGGGGATGACACTGAAGCTTTCTTT
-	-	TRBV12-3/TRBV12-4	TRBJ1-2	CASSLMTASNYGYTF	TGTGCCAGCAGTTTGATGACAGCGTCAAACTATGGCTACACCTTC
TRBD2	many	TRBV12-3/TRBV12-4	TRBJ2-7	CASTQGGLAGVEQYF	TGTGCCAGCACCCAAGGTGGGCTAGCGGGAGTCGAGCAGTACTTC